One and the same sample provided the 30 T cell receptor beta chains below, sequenced in a study of cytomegalovirus exposure and HLA in healthy donors. Amplification used 60 Vbeta primers and 13 Jbeta primers. Repertoires were generated with immunoSEQ multiplex PCR, while TCRdb's copy carries only in-frame clones and drops some. The data contain approximately 100,000 clones, more than 70% of them singletons. The source material was PBMCs. The receptor source for this set is a man in his forties in good health and CMV-seronegative.

The chain uses TRBV6-1 and TRBJ2-7, with 8 nucleotides matching TRBD2. Germline assignment: CDR1 MNHNS and CDR2 SASEGT. V gave up 6 bases and J gave up 3 bases; unmatched junction bases: 4. The CDR3 loop spans 13 amino acids. Here the CDR3 DNA reads TGTGCCAGCAGGGAACTAGCGGTCTACGAGCAGTACTTC. Translating gives CASRELAVYEQYF.

The chain couples TRBV6-6 to TRBJ1-2; D possibly corresponds to TRBD1 (6 bases). This CDR3 is 15 amino acids long. V lost 2 bases and J lost 3, with 13 bases in between. CDR1 and CDR2 (germline): MNHNY, SVGAGI (reference sequence). The chain's CDR3 is CASSYGPGDDYGYTF. The CDR3 coding sequence is TGTGCCAGCAGTTACGGGCCAGGGGATGACTATGGCTACACCTTC.

The gene calls are TRBV7-2 and TRBJ1-1; D remains unclear. The germline CDR1 and CDR2 sequences are SGHTA and FQGNSA. This CDR3 has 15 residues. V gave up 1 base and J gave up 10 bases, with 19 bases separating them. DNA for the CDR3: TGTGCCAGCAGCTTAGGTGGTGAGGGCTTGGTTGGAGCTTTCTTT. Its translation: CASSLGGEGLVGAFF.

This clone was seen only once. The rearrangement uses TRBV5-1 and TRBJ2-3, with 13 bases matching TRBD2. In germline, CDR1 is SGHRS, CDR2 YFSETQ. V dropped 4 bases and J dropped 7; count of bases not matched to a gene: 6. The CDR3 totals 15 residues. The CDR3 reads CASSPGTSGVHTQYF. The CDR3 DNA follows: TGCGCCAGCAGCCCGGGGACTAGCGGGGTACATACGCAGTATTTT.

About this clone itself: The sample holds other DNA sequences that translate to the same CDR3. The CDR3 reads CASSVLTSGDTQYF. CDR3 sequence (DNA): TGTGCCAGTAGTGTCCTGACTAGCGGGGATACGCAGTATTTT. The V and J genes are TRBV19 and TRBJ2-3, with 10 nucleotides matching TRBD2. V dropped 5 bases and J dropped 6; count of bases not matched to a gene: 5. This CDR3 is built from 14 residues. From germline, CDR1 is LNHDA and CDR2 SQIVND (reference sequence).

The genes are TRBV6-1 and TRBJ1-2; 9 nucleotides align to TRBD1. The V gene end was trimmed by 5 bases and the J gene end by 3 bases; junction bases not matched to a gene: 1. The length of the CDR3 is 13 residues. CDR1 and CDR2 from the germline V gene are MNHNS and SASEGT. The DNA for the CDR3 is TGTGCCAGCAGTCGGGACAGGGACTATGGCTACACCTTC. Protein sequence: CASSRDRDYGYTF.

The chain has TRBV29-1 and TRBJ2-6, with 8 bases fitting TRBD1. The germline V gene has CDR1 SQVTM and CDR2 ANQGSEA. This CDR3 spans 15 amino acids. Trimming at V came to 7 bases and at J to 4 bases, leaving 9 bases not matched to a gene. CDR3 DNA: TGCAGCGCCGCCGAGACAGGGGTCGGGGCCAACGTCCTGACTTTC. This sequence encodes CSAAETGVGANVLTF.

The CDR3 nucleotides read TGCGCCAGCAGCTTGGGCCGCGGGACAGGGCAAGACGAGCAGTACTTC. It translates to CASSLGRGTGQDEQYF. The V gene is TRBV5-1, the J gene TRBJ2-7; 9 bases match TRBD1. With V trimmed by 0 bases and J by 5 bases, 9 bases remained unmatched. This CDR3 region has 16 residues. Germline V gives CDR1 SGHRS, CDR2 YFSETQ.

The chain has TRBV6-5 and TRBJ2-7; 7 bases line up with TRBD1. Germline CDR1 is MNHEY and CDR2 is SVGAGI. V was pared by 5 bases and J by 5 bases, with 9 bases of the junction left unmatched. The CDR3 is made up of 14 amino acids. The CDR3 here is CASSRQGTGHEQYF. The CDR3 DNA is TGTGCCAGCAGTCGACAGGGTACGGGGCACGAGCAGTACTTC.

J is TRBJ1-6 and V is TRBV28; D perhaps matches TRBD1 (5 bases). This CDR3 is 14 amino acids long. V was cut by 1 base and J by 7 bases, with 8 bases left in between. Looked up from germline, CDR1 is MDHEN and CDR2 is SYDVKM. The DNA for the CDR3 is TGTGCCAGCAGTTTATCCAGGGTCAATTCACCCCTCCACTTT. Its protein is CASSLSRVNSPLHF.

V gene TRBV9 combines with J gene TRBJ1-4; 7 bases are shared with TRBD1. The V and J ends lost 0 bases and 4 bases, in that order; junction bases with no gene match: 3. Per the germline V gene, CDR1 is SGDLS and CDR2 is YYNGEE. There are 15 residues in the CDR3. The CDR3: CASSVGQGNNEKLFF. CDR3 in DNA: TGTGCCAGCAGCGTAGGACAGGGCAATAATGAAAAACTGTTTTTT.

The chain uses TRBV2 and TRBJ2-4; 11 bases align to TRBD2. Looked up from germline, CDR1 is SNHLY and CDR2 is FYNNEI. This CDR3 contains 14 residues. The V segment lost 7 bases and the J segment 2 bases; nucleotides outside the gene matches: 1. CDR3: CASIAGGPKNIQYF. The DNA of the CDR3 is TGTGCCAGCATAGCGGGGGGGCCCAAAAACATTCAGTACTTC.

This sequence joins TRBV5-1 and TRBJ2-1; D is uncertain. Germline CDR1 and CDR2: SGHRS and YFSETQ. The CDR3 spans 14 residues. The V end lost 0 bases, the J end lost 10 bases, and 14 bases lay between the germline ends. CDR3 in amino acids: CASSLVQAFQEQFF. Written as DNA, the CDR3 is TGCGCCAGCAGCTTGGTTCAAGCCTTTCAAGAGCAGTTCTTC.

V and J are TRBV5-8 and TRBJ2-7, with D perhaps matching TRBD2 (6 bases). CDR3 length: 12 residues. Germline V lookup: CDR1 SGHTS, CDR2 YDEGEE. Deletions cut 4 bases from V and 13 bases from J, with 18 bases between. CDR3 in DNA: TGTGCCAGCAGCAAAACTAGGGCTAGCGCCTACTTC. Encoded protein: CASSKTRASAYF.

The chain combines TRBV19 with TRBJ2-1, with no clear D. Germline V gene sequence: CDR1 LNHDA, CDR2 SQIVND (reference sequence). V lost 2 bases and J lost 7, with 18 bases in between. The CDR3 totals 16 residues. CDR3 nucleotide sequence: TGTGCCAGTAGTATAACATCGGTGAGGCTCCTGAATGAGCAGTTCTTC. Amino acids: CASSITSVRLLNEQFF.

The genes are TRBV2 and TRBJ2-3; D not certain. V lost 4 bases and J 1 base, leaving 15 bases between the germline ends. The CDR3 runs to 16 residues. CDR1 is SNHLY, CDR2 FYNNEI, per germline. The CDR3 nucleotides read TGTGCCAGCAGTGCCCTTACGCTAATGGGCACAGATACGCAGTATTTT. Its translation is CASSALTLMGTDTQYF.

In this sample, this clone turned up once. The chain uses TRBV2 and TRBJ2-3; D possibly corresponds to TRBD1 (5 bases). In germline, CDR1 is SNHLY, CDR2 FYNNEI. With 11 bases removed from V and 2 bases from J, the gap between germline ends came to 29 bases. CDR3 length: 18 amino acids. The CDR3 is CAGVGVGPVTDNTDTQYF. CDR3 DNA sequence: TGTGCCGGGGTAGGCGTCGGGCCTGTAACGGACAACACAGATACGCAGTATTTT.

CDR3 in DNA: TGCGCCAGCAGCTTGTCAGGGGAGGGCTACACCTTC. Translation gives CASSLSGEGYTF. The J gene is TRBJ1-2, the V gene TRBV5-1; D perhaps matches TRBD1 (6 bases). With 1 base removed from V and 8 bases from J, the gap between germline ends came to 9 bases. The CDR3 sequence is 12 residues long. Germline V CDR1 and CDR2: SGHRS, YFSETQ.

V gene TRBV5-1 combines with J gene TRBJ1-1; the D is unclear. Germline lookup yields CDR1 SGHRS and CDR2 YFSETQ. V dropped 1 base and J dropped 0 bases, with 7 bases sitting between them. This CDR3 is 14 amino acids long. CDR3 protein: CASSLTQLNTEAFF. In nucleotides, the CDR3 is TGCGCCAGCAGCTTGACACAGCTGAACACTGAAGCTTTCTTT. The variable domain in full, completed from reference TRBV5-1 and TRBJ1-1, reads KAGVTQTPRYLIKTRGQQVTLSCSPISGHRSVSWYQQTPGQGLQFLFEYFSETQRNKGNFPGRFSGRQFSNSRSEMNVSTLELGDSALYLCASSLTQLNTEAFFGQGTRLTVV.

The chain is built from TRBV18 and TRBJ1-2, with D unresolved. The CDR3 contains 16 residues. With 3 bases removed from V and 3 bases from J, the gap between germline ends came to 17 bases. Germline-derived CDR1 and CDR2 are KGHSH and LQKENI. The CDR3 loop reads CASSPREGGSDYGYTF. DNA of the CDR3: TGTGCCAGCTCACCCCGCGAGGGAGGGTCTGACTATGGCTACACCTTC.

The chain joins TRBV5-1 to TRBJ2-3, with D tentatively TRBD1 (6 bases). Per germline, CDR1 SGHRS and CDR2 YFSETQ. The CDR3 has 16 residues. The V end lost 0 bases, the J end lost 6 bases, and 17 bases lay between the germline ends. CDR3 sequence: CASSLEGRTGSDTQYF. In nucleotides, the CDR3 is TGCGCCAGCAGCTTGGAGGGCCGAACAGGGTCCGATACGCAGTATTTT.

The chain carries TRBV25-1 and TRBJ2-5; 9 nucleotides align to TRBD1. The trim removed 3 bases at V and 5 bases at J, leaving 4 bases unmatched. This CDR3 comprises 14 residues. Germline loops: CDR1 MGHDK, CDR2 SYGVNS. CDR3 loop: CASSDWTGEETQYF. In DNA, the CDR3 is TGTGCCAGCAGTGACTGGACAGGGGAGGAGACCCAGTACTTC.

V gene TRBV6-5 combines with J gene TRBJ2-1; the match to TRBD2 covers 9 bases. This CDR3 comprises 14 residues. Germline V gene sequence: CDR1 MNHEY, CDR2 SVGAGI. With V trimmed by 6 bases and J by 9 bases, 9 bases remained unmatched. This CDR3 is CASSNAGGIGEQFF. The CDR3 coding sequence is TGTGCCAGCAGCAACGCGGGGGGGATCGGTGAGCAGTTCTTC.

The sample holds a few counts of this clone. Here the CDR3 reads CASSPQLVSSTDTQYF. CDR3 DNA: TGTGCCAGCTCACCCCAACTAGTATCCAGCACAGATACGCAGTATTTT. The V gene is TRBV18, the J gene TRBJ2-3, with D tentatively TRBD2 (5 bases). The germline CDR1 and CDR2 sequences are KGHSH and LQKENI. The CDR3 totals 16 residues. V was cut by 3 bases and J by 0 bases, with 13 bases left in between. Based on the CDR3 plus reference TRBV18 and TRBJ2-3, the full variable domain is NAGVMQNPRHLVRRRGQEARLRCSPMKGHSHVYWYRQLPEEGLKFMVYLQKENIIDESGMPKERFSAEFPKEGPSILRIQQVVRGDSAAYFCASSPQLVSSTDTQYFGPGTRLTVL.

The J gene is TRBJ1-5, the V gene TRBV6-5; D is ambiguous. V was pared by 2 bases and J by 4 bases, with 6 bases between. Germline-derived CDR1 and CDR2 are MNHEY and SVGAGI. The CDR3 is made up of 13 amino acids. CDR3 sequence: CASSYAGNQPQHF. The DNA of the CDR3 is TGTGCCAGCAGTTACGCGGGGAATCAGCCCCAGCATTTT.

The chain's CDR3 is CASSGTSGGVHTQYF. In nucleotides, the CDR3 is TGTGCCAGCAGCGGGACTAGCGGGGGGGTGCATACGCAGTATTTT. This sequence joins TRBV2 and TRBJ2-3; 16 bases agree with TRBD2. V trimming: 6 bases; J trimming: 7 bases; junction bases outside the gene matches: 4. The CDR3 runs to 15 residues. Per germline, CDR1 SNHLY and CDR2 FYNNEI.

The chain uses TRBV5-4 and TRBJ2-7, with TRBD1 as a possible D gene (6 bases). V was pared by 3 bases and J by 4 bases, with 20 bases between. Germline assignment: CDR1 SGHNT and CDR2 YYREEE (reference sequence). The CDR3 covers 16 residues. The CDR3 nucleotides read TGTGCCAGCAGCTCCTCCCCCGACAGGTTGGGATACGAGCAGTACTTC. It specifies CASSSSPDRLGYEQYF.

This chain links TRBV29-1 with TRBJ1-2; 8 bases align to TRBD1. The germline V gene encodes CDR1 SQVTM and CDR2 ANQGSEA. This CDR3 spans 15 amino acids. The J segment lost 7 bases and the V segment lost 1 base, leaving 11 bases of the junction unmatched. CDR3 in DNA: TGCAGCGTTGAAGGGGCAGGGGGCTCCTCGGGTGGCTACACCTTC. This translates into CSVEGAGGSSGGYTF. The complete variable domain, with remaining parts taken from reference TRBV29-1 and TRBJ1-2, reads SAVISQKPSRDICQRGTSLTIQCQVDSQVTMMFWYRQQPGQSLTLIATANQGSEATYESGFVIDKFPISRPNLTFSTLTVSNMSPEDSSIYLCSVEGAGGSSGGYTFGSGTRLTVV.

This clone was counted only a few times. The chain couples TRBV6-5 to TRBJ1-2, with TRBD1 matching over 9 bases. The CDR3 runs to 14 residues. V lost 6 bases, J lost 2 bases, and 4 bases stayed unmatched. Per germline, CDR1 MNHEY and CDR2 SVGAGI. The CDR3 nucleotides read TGTGCCAGCAGCCGGGACAGGGAAAACTATGGCTACACCTTC. It is translated as CASSRDRENYGYTF.

There are a few counts of this clone. V gene TRBV7-2 combines with J gene TRBJ2-7; 8 bases map to TRBD2. The CDR3 contains 15 residues. Germline CDR1 reads SGHTA; CDR2 reads FQGNSA. The V segment lost 3 bases and the J segment 7 bases; nucleotides outside the gene matches: 11. DNA of the CDR3: TGTGCCAGCAGCTTCCACGGGGGGGCGGGTGTGGAGCAGTACTTC. Translation: CASSFHGGAGVEQYF.